A single T cell receptor (beta chain) is shown here with its context. This clone's antigen is unknown. Per-base quality was not reported, and no clone a single base away is much larger than it. This sample was taken from a study of T cell responses to AZD1222 COVID-19 vaccine (dated by TCRdb to about 2021). About the investigation overall: A total of 233 trial participants underwent TCR sequencing, of whom nearly 210 received two doses of AZD1222 and approximately 25 received two doses of the MenACWY control vaccine. Trial participants were enrolled by age into subgroups of 18-55, 56-69 and 70-plus years, and around 140, 26 and 57 TCR-sequenced participants, respectively, were included in these subgroups.

Beyond this particular receptor, the publication reports: The vaccine-associated CD4 TCRs covered the entire spike protein, and the dominant responses fell in regions 160-218 and 743-854. Epitopes outside the regions mutated in the B.1.351 and B.1.1.7 variants were reportedly recognized by nearly half of the unique spike-specific TCRs. Spike-specific TCR breadth and depth rose significantly after two AZD1222 doses compared with day 0 and with MenACWY recipients. Conclusions about previously exposed vaccinees are limited, since just six AZD1222 recipients were seropositive for SARS-CoV-2 at baseline. Participants were mostly white British and included more females than males, and it was suggested by the authors that clonal diversity may have been underestimated. The 56-69-year group was small, and its depth increase did not reach significance, likely because of low power. Because no samples from the day 14 peak response were available, repertoires could be characterized only after the peak T cell response.

The CDR3 holds 16 amino acids from the cysteine to the phenylalanine. The kept DNA is CDR3 alone, 48 bases in frame from the first base. For CDR1 and CDR2, the germline V gene (reference sequence) lists SGHAT and FQDESV. V loses 4 bases of germline sequence and J loses 9 bases, and the interval between the two ends is 22 bases. What this sample's time point label stands for: about 28 days (+/-7) after the second vaccine dose. AZD1222 recipients whose second dose came at about 4 weeks and those whose second dose came at about 12 weeks were combined into one group, since spike-specific TCR depth and breadth did not differ between the two schedules. Vaccinee samples came from UK trials COV001 and COV002, including a single-blind randomized controlled phase 2/3 trial of AZD1222 (ChAdOx1 nCoV-19) in healthy adults. For TCRbeta chain sequencing, PBMC samples were collected from trial participants at day 0 and at day 28 after the second dose.

The CDR3 regions of human TCRbeta chains were analyzed by immunosequencing. Regarding the original processing steps: TCRs in the repertoires were compared against a reference library of SARS-CoV-2-specific TCRs that had been generated with the MIRA antigen-specificity platform. Breadth meant the fraction of unique TCRs that were SARS-CoV-2-associated, whereas depth meant the fraction of total T cells that were SARS-CoV-2-associated. Using the MIRA data, each spike-specific TCR was mapped to the spike region that the TCR reacts to and placed in a CD4 or CD8 class. Log10-transformed breadth and depth values were compared by one-way ANOVA with Sidak's multiple comparisons tests. The immuneACCESS repertoire file appears here via TCRdb, limited to in-frame rearrangements. These files lack a portion of the clones; in checked studies, under half of the deficit traces to unresolved V genes, and the cause of the others is not known. V and J calls and clone size are those listed in that table; D and trimming were worked out from the DNA. The sample table records approximately 80,000 clones; about nine tenths of these occur just once. Together, the top ten hold approximately 3.2% of the sample.

Here the sequenced sample was peripheral blood, taken 28 days after the second AZD1222 dose. The sequence derives from an adult who received the AZD1222 COVID-19 vaccine. The rearrangement combines TRBV11-1 with TRBJ2-1; matching of 6 bases hints at TRBD1 as the D gene. DNA sequence: TGTGCCAGCAGCTCCCGTGGCAGGGGCACCTTGGGTGAGCAGTTCTTC. Its amino acids are CASSSRGRGTLGEQFF.